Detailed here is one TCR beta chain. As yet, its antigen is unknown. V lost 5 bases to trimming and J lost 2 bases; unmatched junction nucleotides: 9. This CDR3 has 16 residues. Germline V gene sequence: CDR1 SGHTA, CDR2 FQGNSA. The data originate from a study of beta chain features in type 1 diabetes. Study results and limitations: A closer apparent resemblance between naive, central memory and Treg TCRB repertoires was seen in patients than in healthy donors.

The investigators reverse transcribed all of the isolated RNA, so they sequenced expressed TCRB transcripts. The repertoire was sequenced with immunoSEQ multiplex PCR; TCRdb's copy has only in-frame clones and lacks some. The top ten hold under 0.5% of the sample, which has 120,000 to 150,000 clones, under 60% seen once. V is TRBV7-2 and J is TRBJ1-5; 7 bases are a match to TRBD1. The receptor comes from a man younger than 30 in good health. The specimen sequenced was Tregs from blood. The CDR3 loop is CASSTQQGNRNQPQHF. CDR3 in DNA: TGTGCCAGCAGCACACAACAGGGGAATCGCAATCAGCCCCAGCATTTT.